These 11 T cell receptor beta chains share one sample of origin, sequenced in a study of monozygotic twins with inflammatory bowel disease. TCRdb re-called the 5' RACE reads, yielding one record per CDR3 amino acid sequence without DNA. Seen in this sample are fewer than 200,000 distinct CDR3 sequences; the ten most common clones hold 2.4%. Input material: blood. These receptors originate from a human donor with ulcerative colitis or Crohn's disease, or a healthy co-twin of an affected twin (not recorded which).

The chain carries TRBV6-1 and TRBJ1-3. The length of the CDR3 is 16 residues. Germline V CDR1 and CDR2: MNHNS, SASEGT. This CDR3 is CASTPNPTVSGNTIYF.

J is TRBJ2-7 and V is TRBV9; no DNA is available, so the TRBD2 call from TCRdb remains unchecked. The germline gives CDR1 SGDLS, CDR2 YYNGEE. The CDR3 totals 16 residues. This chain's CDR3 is CASSVESSGGPYEQYF. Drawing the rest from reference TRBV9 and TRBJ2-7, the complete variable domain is DSGVTQTPKHLITATGQRVTLRCSPRSGDLSVYWYQQSLDQGLQFLIQYYNGEERAKGNILERFSAQQFPDLHSELNLSSLELGDSALYFCASSVESSGGPYEQYFGPGTRLTVT.

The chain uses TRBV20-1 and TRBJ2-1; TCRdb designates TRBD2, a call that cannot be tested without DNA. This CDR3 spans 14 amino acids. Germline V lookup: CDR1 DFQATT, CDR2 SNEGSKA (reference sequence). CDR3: CSARTTSGYNEQFF.

CDR3 region: CASSQSSGRASYNEQFF. V is TRBV3-1 and J is TRBJ2-1; the D call from TCRdb, TRBD2, cannot be confirmed without DNA. The CDR3 spans 17 residues. Germline CDR1 LGHDT, CDR2 YNNKEL (reference sequence).

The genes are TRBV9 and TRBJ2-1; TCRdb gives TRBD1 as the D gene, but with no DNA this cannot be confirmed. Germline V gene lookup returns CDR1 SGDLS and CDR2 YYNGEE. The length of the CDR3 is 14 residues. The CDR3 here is CASSIVEGANEQFF.

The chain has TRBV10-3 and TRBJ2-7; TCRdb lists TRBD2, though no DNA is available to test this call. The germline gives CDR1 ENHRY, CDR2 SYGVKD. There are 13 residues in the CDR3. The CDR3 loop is CAIRTEDSHEQYF.

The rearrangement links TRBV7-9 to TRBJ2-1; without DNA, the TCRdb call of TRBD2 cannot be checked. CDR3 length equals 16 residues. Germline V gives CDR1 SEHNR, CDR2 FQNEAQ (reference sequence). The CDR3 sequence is CASSVLQRGGYNEQFF.

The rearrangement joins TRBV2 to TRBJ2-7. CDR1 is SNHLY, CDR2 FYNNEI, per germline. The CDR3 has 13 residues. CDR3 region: CASRSNGLYEQYF.

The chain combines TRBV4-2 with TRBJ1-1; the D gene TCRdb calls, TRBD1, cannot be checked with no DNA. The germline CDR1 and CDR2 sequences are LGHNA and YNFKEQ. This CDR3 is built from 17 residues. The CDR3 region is CASSQGSRGPANTEAFF.

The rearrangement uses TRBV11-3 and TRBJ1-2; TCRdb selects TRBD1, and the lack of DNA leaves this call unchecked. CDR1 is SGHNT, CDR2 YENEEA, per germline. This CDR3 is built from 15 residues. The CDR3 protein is CASSLLSGTDYGYTF. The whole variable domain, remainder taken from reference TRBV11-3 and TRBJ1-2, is EAGVVQSPRYKIIEKKQPVAFWCNPISGHNTLYWYLQNLGQGPELLIRYENEEAVDDSQLPKDRFSAERLKGVDSTLKIQPAELGDSAVYLCASSLLSGTDYGYTFGSGTRLTVV.

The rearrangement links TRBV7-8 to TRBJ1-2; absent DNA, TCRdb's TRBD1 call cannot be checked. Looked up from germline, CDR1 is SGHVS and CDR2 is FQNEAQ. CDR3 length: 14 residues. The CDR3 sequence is CASSPEGTGNGYTF.